The next 19 T cell receptor beta chains were all read from a single sample in a study of blood T cell repertoires in COVID-19. Method: immunoSEQ multiplex PCR; TCRdb's copy keeps in-frame clones and lacks some. Of 200,000 to 250,000 clones listed, 92% were seen once; the top ten hold over 0.75%. The sequenced material came from peripheral blood. These receptors were obtained from a man aged 60 to 69 with COVID-19, enrolled during active disease.

This chain joins TRBV4-2 and TRBJ2-3, with 8 bases lining up with TRBD2. With V trimmed by 5 bases and J by 4 bases, 8 bases remained unmatched. The CDR3 runs 15 residues. CDR1 is LGHNA and CDR2 is YNFKEQ in the germline V gene. The CDR3 DNA follows: TGTGCCAGCAGCTTTTCGGGGGGGCGCGCAGATACGCAGTATTTT. Amino acids: CASSFSGGRADTQYF.

This rearrangement joins TRBV30 to TRBJ1-5; maybe TRBD1 (6 bases). Germline loops: CDR1 GTSNPN, CDR2 SVGIG (reference sequence). CDR3 size: 15 residues. Trimming stripped 1 base from V and 5 bases from J, with 15 bases between. This CDR3 reads CAWSARGGRDQPQHF. In DNA form, the CDR3 reads TGTGCCTGGAGTGCCCGCGGGGGCCGCGATCAGCCCCAGCATTTT.

V usage is TRBV4-1 and J usage is TRBJ1-5; 8 bases fit TRBD1. The junction had 6 bases not matched to a gene; V was cut back by 3 bases and J by 2 bases. Germline assignment: CDR1 MGHRA and CDR2 YSYEKL. The CDR3 contains 16 residues. CDR3: CASSQDRAMGNQPQHF. CDR3 coding DNA: TGCGCCAGCAGCCAGGACAGGGCGATGGGCAATCAGCCCCAGCATTTT.

V usage is TRBV23-1 and J usage is TRBJ2-3, with 8 positions matching TRBD1. TRBV23-1 is designated an ORF whose function remains uncertain. The CDR3 is 17 residues long. Unmatched junction bases numbered 17, after V lost 4 bases and J lost 8 bases. CDR3 residues: CASSPLAGGCGHGTQYF. The CDR3 DNA reads as TGCGCCAGCAGTCCGCTCGCAGGGGGCTGTGGGCATGGTACGCAGTATTTT.

The chain employs TRBV15 and TRBJ2-3, with D maybe TRBD2 (5 bases). V was pared by 1 base and J by 6 bases, with 14 bases between. CDR1 LNHNV and CDR2 YYDKDF come from the germline V gene (reference sequence). The CDR3 sequence is 15 residues long. The CDR3 bases are TGTGCCACCAGCAGAGTTCAGTCTCGAGGGGATACGCAGTATTTT. It specifies CATSRVQSRGDTQYF.

J is TRBJ1-1 and V is TRBV7-9; maybe TRBD1 (6 bases). The CDR3 covers 15 residues. The germline CDR1 and CDR2 sequences are SEHNR and FQNEAQ (reference sequence). V lost 4 bases and J lost 1, with 13 bases in between. The DNA of the CDR3 is TGTGCCAGCAGCTCACCGGACAGTTCGAACACTGAAGCTTTCTTT. Its translation is CASSSPDSSNTEAFF.

The chain carries TRBV24-1 and TRBJ2-7; 9 bases align to TRBD1. V gave up 3 bases and J gave up 7 bases; unmatched junction bases: 12. CDR1 and CDR2 from the germline V gene are KGHDR and SFDVKD. This CDR3 contains 16 residues. The CDR3 bases are TGTGCCACCAGTGATCCGAACAGGGGGCGGAAAGAAGAGCAGTACTTC. Its translation is CATSDPNRGRKEEQYF.

The V gene is TRBV5-1, the J gene TRBJ2-1, with 7 bases fitting TRBD2. This CDR3 has 15 residues. Germline loops: CDR1 SGHRS, CDR2 YFSETQ. V shed 1 base, J shed 5 bases, and the junction held 6 bases outside the gene matches. CDR3 coding DNA: TGCGCCAGCAGCTTGAGGGAGGGCCATAACAATGAGCAGTTCTTC. Encoded protein: CASSLREGHNNEQFF.

This rearrangement joins TRBV2 to TRBJ1-4; 7 nucleotides line up with TRBD1. Trimming cost V 6 bases and J 7 bases; bases outside gene matches: 2. From germline, CDR1 is SNHLY and CDR2 FYNNEI. The CDR3 runs to 12 residues. CDR3 sequence (DNA): TGTGCCAGCAGGGGGACAGTTGAAAAACTGTTTTTT. The encoded protein is CASRGTVEKLFF.

J is TRBJ2-7 and V is TRBV10-3; 7 nucleotides align to TRBD2. V was pared by 3 bases and J by 3 bases, with 2 bases of the junction left unmatched. Germline V gene lookup returns CDR1 ENHRY and CDR2 SYGVKD. CDR3 length: 13 residues. In nucleotides, the CDR3 is TGTGCCATCAGTGAAACGGGGGGCTACGAGCAGTACTTC. The encoded protein is CAISETGGYEQYF.

The chain combines TRBV2 with TRBJ1-2; the D gene is possibly TRBD1 (5 bases). V lost 6 bases, J lost 8 bases, and 19 bases lay in between. This CDR3 is built from 14 residues. The germline V gene has CDR1 SNHLY and CDR2 FYNNEI. CDR3 nucleotides: TGTGCCAGCAGGCTCCCTAGGGGAGGCGGAGGCTACACCTTC. As protein: CASRLPRGGGGYTF.

The chain carries TRBV24-1 and TRBJ2-1, with TRBD1 identical over 9 bases. J lost 6 bases, V lost 2 bases, and 1 base had no gene match. This CDR3 has 14 residues. Germline-derived CDR1 and CDR2 are KGHDR and SFDVKD. The CDR3 spells CATSDWTGVNEQFF. The DNA for the CDR3 is TGTGCCACCAGTGATTGGACAGGGGTCAATGAGCAGTTCTTC.

The chain combines TRBV6-5 with TRBJ1-5; the D gene is possibly TRBD1 (5 bases). The CDR3 is 13 amino acids. CDR1 MNHEY and CDR2 SVGAGI come from the germline V gene. V was trimmed by 6 bases and J by 4 bases, leaving 10 bases between them. The chain's CDR3 is CASSLDSNQPQHF. The DNA of the CDR3 is TGTGCCAGCAGCCTCGACAGTAATCAGCCCCAGCATTTT.

This chain uses TRBV19 with TRBJ1-3; D remains ambiguous. V lost 8 bases to trimming and J lost 5 bases, with 19 bases between them. From germline, CDR1 is LNHDA and CDR2 SQIVND (reference sequence). The CDR3 sequence is 15 residues long. This chain's CDR3 is CASQAAGLSRNTIYF. The CDR3, as DNA: TGTGCCAGTCAGGCGGCGGGATTATCAAGAAACACCATATATTTT.

J is TRBJ1-5 and V is TRBV28; 11 nucleotides agree with TRBD1. This CDR3 contains 16 residues. The germline V gene encodes CDR1 MDHEN and CDR2 SYDVKM. Germline trimming cut 3 bases from V and 6 bases from J; bases unmatched to any gene: 7. As DNA, the CDR3 is TGTGCCAGCAGTTTTTTGTGGACAGGGGGCTCTCAGCCCCAGCATTTT. Protein: CASSFLWTGGSQPQHF.

The V gene is TRBV18, the J gene TRBJ2-3; 7 nucleotides align to TRBD1. Germline CDR1 and CDR2: KGHSH and LQKENI. The V segment lost 2 bases and the J segment 4 bases; nucleotides outside the gene matches: 6. CDR3 length: 15 amino acids. The CDR3 DNA sequence: TGTGCCAGCTCACCAAGGGGGCCCCTTCCAGATACGCAGTATTTT. Translating it yields CASSPRGPLPDTQYF.

This sequence joins TRBV19 and TRBJ2-1; D is perhaps TRBD2 (6 bases). CDR1 is LNHDA, CDR2 SQIVND, per germline (reference sequence). The germline V and J ends were trimmed by 5 bases and 6 bases, with 20 bases remaining between them. This CDR3 has 16 amino acids. The CDR3 DNA is TGTGCCAGTAGTGAACACCGGGACTTCCGCCGCAATGAGCAGTTCTTC. Amino acid sequence: CASSEHRDFRRNEQFF.

This chain joins TRBV19 and TRBJ2-7; TRBD2 matches at 7 bases. The V and J ends lost 6 bases and 0 bases, in that order; junction bases with no gene match: 8. The CDR3 loop spans 15 amino acids. Germline V gene sequence: CDR1 LNHDA, CDR2 SQIVND (reference sequence). The CDR3 spells CASRSASGLSYEQYF. CDR3 DNA: TGTGCCAGTAGGTCAGCTAGCGGACTCTCCTACGAGCAGTACTTC.

The V gene is TRBV5-4, the J gene TRBJ2-1; D is undetermined. CDR1 is SGHNT, CDR2 YYREEE, per germline (reference sequence). This CDR3 region has 16 residues. V lost 0 bases, J lost 2 bases, and 12 bases lay in between. The CDR3 DNA sequence: TGTGCCAGCAGCTTGGTTGCCCCGGGTCCCTACAATGAGCAGTTCTTC. This sequence encodes CASSLVAPGPYNEQFF.